Reported below is one T cell receptor beta chain. Its specificity is not known. An amount of 3500 ng of total RNA was used for each TCR library. Reprocessing the 5' RACE reads, TCRdb reports a single entry for every CDR3 protein and omits DNA. Its table records 400,000 to 500,000 distinct CDR3 sequences. Germline V CDR1 and CDR2: SGHVS, FQNEAQ. CDR3 length: 14 amino acids. The sample belongs to a study of monozygotic twins with inflammatory bowel disease. The study, taken as a whole, reports: The sharing of clonotypes with others was lower in IBD patients than in healthy twins, especially with disease activity. Healthy co-twins, by inverse Simpson, had higher TCRbeta diversity than their siblings with IBD. No detectable difference in repertoire similarity separated concordant from discordant twins, possibly as a result of limited power.

The TCR comes from a human donor with ulcerative colitis or Crohn's disease, or a healthy co-twin of an affected twin (not recorded which). V usage is TRBV7-8 and J usage is TRBJ1-5. Sequencing input: blood. The CDR3 protein is CASSLGSLNQPQHF.